This entry describes one T cell receptor beta chain. Its antigen is currently unknown. The data are from a study of CD8 T cells in Susac syndrome. Random hexamers were used to reverse transcribe the RNA input (about 0.45 to 1 ug). Amplification of TCR beta CDR3 by immunoSEQ multiplex PCR spanned 54 Vbeta and 13 Jbeta. TCRdb re-called the immunoSEQ multiplex PCR reads with MiXCR, one entry per CDR3 protein. The repertoire holds roughly 140,000 distinct CDR3 sequences, with 85% to 95% as singletons. Overall study findings and caveats: In Susac patients, clonal expansion was not detected in CD4+ cells.

Trimming pared 5 bases from V and 5 bases from J, leaving 13 bases between. This CDR3 comprises 12 residues. Per the germline V gene, CDR1 is DFQATT and CDR2 is SNEGSKA (reference sequence). The receptor comes from a human donor with Susac syndrome. Sequencing input: CD4+ T cells from PBMCs. The rearrangement uses TRBV20-1 and TRBJ2-7, with D possibly matching TRBD2 (5 bases). The CDR3 protein is CSAAGKADEQYF. In nucleotides, the CDR3 is TGCAGTGCTGCCGGGAAGGCTGACGAGCAGTACTTC.